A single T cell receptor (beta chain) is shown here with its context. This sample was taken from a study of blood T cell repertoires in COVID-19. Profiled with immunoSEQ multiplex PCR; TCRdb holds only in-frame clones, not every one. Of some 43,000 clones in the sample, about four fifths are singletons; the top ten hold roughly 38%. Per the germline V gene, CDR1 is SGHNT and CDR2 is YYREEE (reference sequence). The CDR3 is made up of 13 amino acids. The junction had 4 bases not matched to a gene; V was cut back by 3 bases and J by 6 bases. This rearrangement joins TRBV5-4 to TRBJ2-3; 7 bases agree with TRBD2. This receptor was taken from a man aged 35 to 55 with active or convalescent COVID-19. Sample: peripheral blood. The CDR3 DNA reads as TGTGCCAGCAGCTATGAACTAGCGGATACGCAGTATTTT. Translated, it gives CASSYELADTQYF.